This T cell receptor (beta chain) comes out of a study of OX40 agonist ivuxolimab in advanced cancers. Study-level background: In three patients, partial responses were observed, one with hepatocellular carcinoma and two with cutaneous melanoma. Study findings and constraints: Mean expanded clone counts were higher in CD8+ than CD4+ T cells.

Method: immunoSEQ multiplex PCR; TCRdb's copy keeps in-frame clones and lacks some. The sample holds about 27,000 clones, around 86% seen once. Germline CDR1 SGHDT, CDR2 YYEEEE. The CDR3 has 14 amino acids. Trimming removed 2 bases from V and 2 bases from J, with 11 bases in between. Details on this clone: Antigen specificity is unknown.

V and J are TRBV5-6 and TRBJ2-7, with no clear D. The input for sequencing was CD4+ or CD8+ T cells sorted from blood, taken in a trial of the OX40 agonist ivuxolimab. The receptor was isolated from an adult with an advanced solid tumor such as melanoma, head and neck, liver or kidney cancer. CDR3 region: CASSLEDLPYEQYF. For the CDR3, the DNA is TGTGCCAGCAGCTTAGAGGACCTCCCCTACGAGCAGTACTTC.